This T cell receptor (beta chain) was sequenced during a study of T cell responses to AZD1222 COVID-19 vaccine. Germline values: CDR1 MGHRA, CDR2 YSYEKL. This CDR3 comprises 15 residues. V shed 2 bases, J shed 7 bases, and the junction held 7 bases outside the gene matches. Sequencing was performed with immunoSEQ multiplex PCR; in TCRdb, only in-frame clones are kept and a portion is missing. The table records around 160,000 clones, around nine tenths of them present only once. The clonotype originates from an adult in good health. Sequencing used peripheral blood, obtained on day 0 of AZD1222 vaccination. V usage is TRBV4-1 and J usage is TRBJ2-3, with 9 bases identical to TRBD2. CDR3 loop: CASSQKTSGEYTQYF. In DNA form, the CDR3 reads TGCGCCAGCAGCCAAAAGACTAGCGGTGAATATACGCAGTATTTT.